This T cell receptor (beta chain) derives from a study of blood T cell repertoires in COVID-19. Study context: COVID-19 samples, acute and convalescent, were from the United States, Italy and Spain. PBMCs, B-cell-depleted T cells, or T cells were the source of the cDNA or gDNA that made up the material.

Study processing details: Reference gene primer amplification gave nucleated cell count estimates. Clones were sequenced by immunoSEQ multiplex PCR, and TCRdb holds only the in-frame ones, with some missing. The DNA was the basis for D and trimming; V, J and clone size are from that table. Of 190,000 or so clones in the sample, approximately 86% are singletons; the top ten hold 2.7%. Germline CDR1 is SGDLS and CDR2 is YYNGEE. V lost 0 bases and J 3 bases, leaving 22 bases between the germline ends. The CDR3 totals 19 residues. V gene TRBV9 combines with J gene TRBJ1-3, with a possible D match to TRBD1 (5 bases). The sample consisted of peripheral blood. This TCR came from a man aged 35 to 55 with active or convalescent COVID-19. In DNA form, the CDR3 reads TGTGCCAGCAGCGTAGTTGTGAGGGAGGGGACGCGGGATGGAAACACCATATATTTT. This sequence encodes CASSVVVREGTRDGNTIYF.